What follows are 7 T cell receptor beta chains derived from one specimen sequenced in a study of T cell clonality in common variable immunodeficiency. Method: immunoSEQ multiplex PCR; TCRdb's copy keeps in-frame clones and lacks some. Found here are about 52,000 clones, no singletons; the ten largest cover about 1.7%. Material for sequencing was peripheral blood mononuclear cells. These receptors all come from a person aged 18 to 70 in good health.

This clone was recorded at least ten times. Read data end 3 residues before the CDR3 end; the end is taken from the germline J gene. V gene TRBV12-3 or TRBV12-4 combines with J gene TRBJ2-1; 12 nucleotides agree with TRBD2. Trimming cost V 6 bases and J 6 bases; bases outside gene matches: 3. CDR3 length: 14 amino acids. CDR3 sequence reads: CASRGLAGLNEQFF. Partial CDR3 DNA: TGTGCCAGCAGGGGACTAGCGGGCCTCAATGAG.

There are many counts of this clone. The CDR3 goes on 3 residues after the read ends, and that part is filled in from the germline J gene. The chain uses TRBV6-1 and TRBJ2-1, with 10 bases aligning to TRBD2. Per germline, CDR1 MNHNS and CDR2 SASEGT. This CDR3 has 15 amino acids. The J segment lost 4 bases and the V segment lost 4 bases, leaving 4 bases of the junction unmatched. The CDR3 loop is CASSAQLAGYNEQFF. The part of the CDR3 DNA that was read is TGTGCCAGCAGTGCCCAACTAGCGGGGTACAATGAG.

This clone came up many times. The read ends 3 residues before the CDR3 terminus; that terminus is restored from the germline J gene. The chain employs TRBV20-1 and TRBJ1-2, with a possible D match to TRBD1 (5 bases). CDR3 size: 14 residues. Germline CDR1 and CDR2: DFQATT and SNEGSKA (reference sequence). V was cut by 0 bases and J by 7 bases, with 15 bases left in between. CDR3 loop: CSARDGSGFVGYTF. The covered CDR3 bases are TGCAGTGCTAGAGATGGGTCAGGGTTTGTTGGC.

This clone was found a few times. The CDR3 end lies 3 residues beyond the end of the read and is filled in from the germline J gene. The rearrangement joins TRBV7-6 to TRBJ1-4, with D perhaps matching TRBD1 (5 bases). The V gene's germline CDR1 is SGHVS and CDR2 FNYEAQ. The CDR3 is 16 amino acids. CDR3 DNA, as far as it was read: TGTGCCAGCAGCTTGGGGCCGGGCCCACATAATTCACCA. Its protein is CASSLGPGPHNSP. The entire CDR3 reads CASSLGPGPHNSPLFF.

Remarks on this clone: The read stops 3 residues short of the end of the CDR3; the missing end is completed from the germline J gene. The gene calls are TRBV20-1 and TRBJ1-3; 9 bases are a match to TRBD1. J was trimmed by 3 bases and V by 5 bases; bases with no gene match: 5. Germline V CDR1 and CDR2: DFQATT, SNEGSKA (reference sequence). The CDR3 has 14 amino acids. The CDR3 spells CSAQTGGDGNTIYF. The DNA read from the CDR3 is TGCAGTGCTCAAACAGGGGGCGATGGAAACACC.

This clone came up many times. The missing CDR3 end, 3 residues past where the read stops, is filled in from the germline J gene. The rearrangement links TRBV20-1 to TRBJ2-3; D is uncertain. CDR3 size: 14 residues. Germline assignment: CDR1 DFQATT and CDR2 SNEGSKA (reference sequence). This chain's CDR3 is CSASPDLSNQPQYF. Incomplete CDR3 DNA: TGCAGTGCTAGTCCTGACTTGAGCAATCAGCCG.

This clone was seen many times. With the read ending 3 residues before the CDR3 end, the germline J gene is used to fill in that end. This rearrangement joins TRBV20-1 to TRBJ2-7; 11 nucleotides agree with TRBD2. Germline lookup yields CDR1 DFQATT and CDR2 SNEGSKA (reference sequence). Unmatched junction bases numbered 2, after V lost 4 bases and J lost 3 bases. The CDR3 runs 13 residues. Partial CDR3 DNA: TGCAGTGCTACTAGCGGGGGGAACTACGAG. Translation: CSATSGGNYE. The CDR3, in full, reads CSATSGGNYEQYF.